The clone carrying this T cell receptor (beta chain) has a handful of counts. Its antigen is unidentified. This record comes from a study of T cells after yellow fever vaccination. UMIs were added to TCR cDNA along with a universal primer site when it was made by 5'RACE template switching. TCRdb re-analysed the 5' RACE reads in MiXCR, keeping a single row per CDR3 protein. The table includes some 350,000 distinct CDR3 sequences, 3% to 4.5% detected once. Overall study findings and caveats: It was a small share of clonotypes that appeared in both CD4 and CD8 compartments.

The starting material was PBMCs, obtained 5 days after the yellow fever booster vaccination. The sequence was collected from a man aged 18 to 29 who received the YFV17D yellow fever vaccine.

The CDR3 loop is CASSLVARTDTQYF. The CDR3 DNA sequence: TGTGCCAGCAGCTTAGTGGCCCGCACAGATACGCAGTATTTT. The chain joins TRBV11-2 to TRBJ2-3; D gene ambiguous. Trimming took off 1 base at V and 1 base at J, with 6 bases between the two ends. This CDR3 region has 14 residues. Germline CDR1 SGHAT, CDR2 FQNNGV.